This TCR beta chain was recovered during a study of CD8 T cells in ankylosing spondylitis. This clonotype was found a few times. What it binds is unknown. Researchers built TCR beta libraries using quantitative 5'-RACE with molecular barcodes. TCRdb independently ran MiXCR on the 5' RACE reads; one entry per CDR3 protein. The data show about 480,000 distinct CDR3 sequences, 17% seen once. Study-wide results and limits: A TCR beta motif made of several highly homologous variants seemed typical of ankylosing spondylitis blood. Reactive arthritis synovial fluid and blood previously showed some of these motif variants.

This CDR3 contains 14 residues. V trimming: 5 bases; J trimming: 3 bases; junction bases outside the gene matches: 4. Germline V gene lookup returns CDR1 DFQATT and CDR2 SNEGSKA (reference sequence). The material sequenced was blood, either unsorted or a sorted T cell fraction (not recorded which). This chain links TRBV20-1 with TRBJ2-1; 10 bases fit TRBD2. The clonotype comes from a male donor with ankylosing spondylitis. The CDR3 region is CSARGTSDYNEQFF. CDR3 nucleotide sequence: TGCAGTGCTCGAGGGACTAGCGACTACAATGAGCAGTTCTTC.